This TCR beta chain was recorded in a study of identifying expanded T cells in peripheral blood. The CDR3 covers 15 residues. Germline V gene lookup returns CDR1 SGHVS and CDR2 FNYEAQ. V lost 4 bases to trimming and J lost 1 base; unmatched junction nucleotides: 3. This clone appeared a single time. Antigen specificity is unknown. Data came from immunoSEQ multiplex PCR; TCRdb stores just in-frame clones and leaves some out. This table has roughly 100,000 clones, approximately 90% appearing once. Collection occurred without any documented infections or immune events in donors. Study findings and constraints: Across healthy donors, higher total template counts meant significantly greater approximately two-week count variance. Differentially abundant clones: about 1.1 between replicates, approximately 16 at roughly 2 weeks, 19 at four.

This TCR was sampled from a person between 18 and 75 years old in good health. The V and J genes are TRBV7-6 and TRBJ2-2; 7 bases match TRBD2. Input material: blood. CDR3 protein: CASSSGTKNTGELFF. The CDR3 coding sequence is TGTGCCAGCAGCTCCGGGACTAAGAACACCGGGGAGCTGTTTTTT.